This TCR beta chain was identified during a study of control samples from healthy donors and cancer patients. This CDR3 is 15 amino acids long. V lost 10 bases, J lost 0 bases, and 10 bases stayed unmatched. The germline V gene encodes CDR1 MNHEY and CDR2 SVGAGI. Clones were read by immunoSEQ multiplex PCR, and TCRdb kept only the in-frame ones, dropping some. The sample yields some 95,000 clones, about 79% seen once. Only one count was recorded for this clone. The material sequenced was blood. This chain links TRBV6-5 with TRBJ1-2, with 8 bases matching TRBD1. This clonotype was obtained from a woman in her 30s in good health. The CDR3 DNA reads as TGTGCCACCCCTGACAGGGGCTCTACTAACTATGGCTACACCTTC. This gives the protein CATPDRGSTNYGYTF.